The clone carrying this TCR beta chain was counted ten times or more. No antigen is known for it. This specimen comes from a study of T-cell memory formation after mild COVID-19. Study conclusions and caveats: SARS-CoV-2 specificity of second-wave clones peaking day 37 was unconfirmed. Some responding clones appeared in pre-infection memory, suggesting cross-reactive memory joined. Clones that contracted clustered mainly in CM and EM if CD4+ and in EMRA if CD8+.

The CDR3 runs 15 residues. The V and J ends lost 2 bases and 4 bases respectively, with 14 bases between them. Germline-derived CDR1 and CDR2 are SGHTA and FQGNSA. TCRdb redid the calling of the 5' RACE reads with MiXCR, one entry per CDR3 protein. Of hundreds of thousands of distinct CDR3 sequences listed, under 8.5% are singletons. The TCR sequence derives from a man younger than 35 who had mild COVID-19 (a few samples of this study predate the infection). Cell type and time point are not known. V and J are TRBV7-2 and TRBJ1-1; D call uncertain. Specimen: PBMCs or a T cell subset sorted from them (not recorded which). The CDR3, as DNA: TGTGCCAGCAGCTTAATGTGGGCCTCGGGCACTGAAGCTTTCTTT. It yields the protein CASSLMWASGTEAFF.